The 21 T cell receptor beta chains given below trace back to one sample, sequenced in a study of T cells after yellow fever vaccination. TCRdb used MiXCR to reprocess the 5' RACE reads, holding one entry per CDR3 protein. This sample has roughly 500,000 distinct CDR3 sequences, with about 19% found just once. This specimen consisted of PBMCs, obtained 15 days after the yellow fever booster vaccination. Receptor source: a man in his thirties or forties who received the YFV17D yellow fever vaccine.

This clonotype occurred many times. V is TRBV20-1 and J is TRBJ2-1; 7 bases align to TRBD2. With 1 base clipped from V and 5 bases from J, the junction kept 8 bases outside the gene matches. The germline V gene has CDR1 DFQATT and CDR2 SNEGSKA (reference sequence). The CDR3 loop spans 15 amino acids. This CDR3 is CSARGASGTDNEQFF. As DNA, the CDR3 is TGCAGTGCTAGAGGGGCTAGCGGAACAGACAATGAGCAGTTCTTC.

This clonotype was observed a few times. A read error may account for a junction end that differs from germline. CDR3 bases: TGCGCCAGCAGCTTGAGCGCCTCCCACGAGCAGTACTTC. It encodes CASSLSASHEQYF. V usage is TRBV5-1 and J usage is TRBJ2-7, with D unresolved. The length of the CDR3 is 13 residues. Germline V gene sequence: CDR1 SGHRS, CDR2 YFSETQ. Filled out from reference TRBV5-1 and TRBJ2-7, the complete variable domain reads KAGVTQTPRYLIKTRGQQVTLSCSPISGHRSVSWYQQTPGQGLQFLFEYFSETQRNKGNFPGRFSGRQFSNSRSEMNVSTLELGDSALYLCASSLSASHEQYFGPGTRLTVT.

The chain links TRBV7-8 to TRBJ2-3; TRBD2 agrees at 12 bases. This CDR3 is 14 amino acids long. The ends lost 4 bases at V and 5 bases at J; junction bases unmatched: 1. Germline values: CDR1 SGHVS, CDR2 FQNEAQ. The DNA for the CDR3 is TGTGCCAGCAGCTGGACTAGCGGGATAGATACGCAGTATTTT. This sequence encodes CASSWTSGIDTQYF.

The rearrangement links TRBV20-1 to TRBJ2-2; D gene ambiguous. The germline CDR1 and CDR2 sequences are DFQATT and SNEGSKA (reference sequence). The CDR3 is 16 amino acids. Trimming left V 4 bases short and J 5 bases short, with 20 bases between. The CDR3 region has the DNA TGCAGTGCTAAGGGATCGGAGACGGTATCAACCGGGGAGCTGTTTTTT. It specifies CSAKGSETVSTGELFF.

CDR3 coding DNA: TGTGCCTCCAAAACAGGGAATTCCTACAATGAGCAGTTCTTC. Its translation: CASKTGNSYNEQFF. The chain combines TRBV30 with TRBJ2-1, with D possibly matching TRBD1 (6 bases). The germline V and J ends were trimmed by 7 bases and 1 base, with 14 bases remaining between them. The CDR3 totals 14 residues. Germline lookup yields CDR1 GTSNPN and CDR2 SVGIG (reference sequence).

This clonotype was counted only a few times. The chain has TRBV6-5 and TRBJ2-1; TRBD1 matches at 10 bases. V lost 2 bases, J lost 9 bases, and 4 bases stayed unmatched. Per germline, CDR1 MNHEY and CDR2 SVGAGI. This CDR3 is 14 amino acids long. Here the CDR3 DNA reads TGTGCCAGCAGTTACCGGGGACAGGGGAGTGAGCAGTTCTTC. The encoded protein is CASSYRGQGSEQFF.

The chain combines TRBV12-3 or TRBV12-4 with TRBJ2-2, with 14 bases identical to TRBD2. The CDR3 runs 16 residues. Losses at the gene ends were 5 bases for V and 5 bases for J; bases not matched to a gene: 4. In nucleotides, the CDR3 is TGTGCCAGCAGTAGACTAGCGGGAGGGGGAACCGGGGAGCTGTTTTTT. It translates to CASSRLAGGGTGELFF.

This clonotype showed up just a few times. V usage is TRBV25-1 and J usage is TRBJ2-5; D tentatively fits TRBD1 or TRBD2 (5 bases each). The CDR3 contains 14 residues. Looked up from germline, CDR1 is MGHDK and CDR2 is SYGVNS. Trimming stripped 4 bases from V and 2 bases from J, with 11 bases between. The CDR3 bases are TGTGCCAGCAGTGGGGACGGATTTCAAGAGACCCAGTACTTC. It translates to CASSGDGFQETQYF.

This clonotype has a handful of counts. V is TRBV6-2 or TRBV6-3 and J is TRBJ2-1; D perhaps matches TRBD2 (7 bases). Trimming shortened V by 3 bases and J by 2 bases, and 17 bases separated the two germline ends. Per the germline V gene, CDR1 is MNHEY and CDR2 is SVGEGT. The CDR3 totals 17 residues. This CDR3 reads CASSYEGGVKAYNEQFF. DNA of the CDR3: TGTGCCAGCAGTTATGAAGGGGGGGTTAAGGCCTACAATGAGCAGTTCTTC.

This clonotype has a handful of counts. The rearrangement links TRBV5-1 to TRBJ2-7; 10 positions agree with TRBD2. The V and J ends lost 4 bases and 5 bases, in that order; junction bases with no gene match: 9. Germline V gene lookup returns CDR1 SGHRS and CDR2 YFSETQ. The CDR3 runs 15 residues. The CDR3 region is CASSLLTSGTDEQYF. DNA of the CDR3: TGCGCCAGCAGCCTCCTAACTAGCGGGACGGACGAGCAGTACTTC. Looking up the rest from reference TRBV5-1 and TRBJ2-7 gives the full variable domain: KAGVTQTPRYLIKTRGQQVTLSCSPISGHRSVSWYQQTPGQGLQFLFEYFSETQRNKGNFPGRFSGRQFSNSRSEMNVSTLELGDSALYLCASSLLTSGTDEQYFGPGTRLTVT.

The chain uses TRBV6-6 and TRBJ1-6; D is unclear. Germline values: CDR1 MNHNY, CDR2 SVGAGI (reference sequence). The V end lost 7 bases, the J end lost 9 bases, and 13 bases lay between the germline ends. The CDR3 consists of 13 residues. CDR3 region: CASKADLSSPLHF. In DNA form, the CDR3 reads TGTGCCAGCAAAGCCGACCTCAGTTCACCCCTCCACTTT.

This sequence joins TRBV7-2 and TRBJ2-2; TRBD1 might be the D (5 bases). Germline V gives CDR1 SGHTA, CDR2 FQGNSA. CDR3 size: 15 residues. Trimming stripped 3 bases from V and 1 base from J, with 9 bases between. CDR3 loop: CASSFDQGNTGELFF. The CDR3 nucleotides read TGTGCCAGCAGCTTCGACCAGGGGAACACCGGGGAGCTGTTTTTT.

The chain recombines TRBV5-1 with TRBJ2-2, with 10 positions matching TRBD1. The CDR3 contains 15 residues. J lost 0 bases, V lost 7 bases, and 3 bases had no gene match. Germline-derived CDR1 and CDR2 are SGHRS and YFSETQ. The CDR3 is CASGGQGANTGELFF. CDR3 coding DNA: TGCGCCAGCGGCGGACAGGGGGCGAACACCGGGGAGCTGTTTTTT.

This clonotype was counted only a few times. CDR3: CASSNLEGHGYTF. The CDR3 bases are TGTGCCAGCTCGAATCTTGAGGGCCATGGCTACACCTTC. V is TRBV18 and J is TRBJ1-2; no clear D gene. The CDR3 runs 13 residues. Germline V gene sequence: CDR1 KGHSH, CDR2 LQKENI. The V end lost 6 bases, the J end lost 6 bases, and 14 bases lay between the germline ends.

This clonotype was recorded a few times. The J gene is TRBJ2-1, the V gene TRBV20-1; 7 bases match TRBD1. The germline V gene encodes CDR1 DFQATT and CDR2 SNEGSKA (reference sequence). The length of the CDR3 is 13 residues. With V trimmed by 1 base and J by 6 bases, 3 bases remained unmatched. CDR3: CSARVQGVNEQFF. CDR3 sequence (DNA): TGCAGTGCTAGAGTCCAGGGGGTCAATGAGCAGTTCTTC.

The chain combines TRBV28 with TRBJ2-5; D tentatively reads TRBD1 or TRBD2 (5 bases each). Germline V gene sequence: CDR1 MDHEN, CDR2 SYDVKM. CDR3 length equals 16 residues. V lost 5 bases and J 1 base, leaving 17 bases between the germline ends. For the CDR3, the DNA is TGTGCCAGCAGTCGAGCCCGGGACGAAACCCAAGAGACCCAGTACTTC. Its translation: CASSRARDETQETQYF.

This clonotype came up a few times. This chain connects TRBV28 to TRBJ2-3, with D possibly being TRBD2 (6 bases). The CDR3 contains 14 residues. The germline gives CDR1 MDHEN, CDR2 SYDVKM. Trimming cost V 5 bases and J 8 bases, with 17 bases left between them. CDR3: CASSPSKLAPTQYF. CDR3 DNA: TGTGCCAGCAGTCCCTCCAAACTAGCACCTACGCAGTATTTT. Full variable domain (rest looked up from reference TRBV28 and TRBJ2-3): DVKVTQSSRYLVKRTGEKVFLECVQDMDHENMFWYRQDPGLGLRLIYFSYDVKMKEKGDIPEGYSVSREKKERFSLILESASTNQTSMYLCASSPSKLAPTQYFGPGTRLTVL.

This clonotype has just a few counts. The V and J genes are TRBV5-1 and TRBJ2-1, with a tentative D call TRBD1 (5 bases). The CDR3 spans 15 residues. From germline, CDR1 is SGHRS and CDR2 YFSETQ. The V end lost 2 bases, the J end lost 7 bases, and 16 bases lay between the germline ends. The CDR3 coding sequence is TGCGCCAGCAGCTTAGATGGGCAGGGATGGAATGAGCAGTTCTTC. This codes for CASSLDGQGWNEQFF.

J is TRBJ2-5 and V is TRBV7-9; D is uncertain. This CDR3 is built from 15 residues. Germline V lookup: CDR1 SEHNR, CDR2 FQNEAQ (reference sequence). Trimming left V 1 base short and J 0 bases short, with 9 bases between. Here the CDR3 reads CASSLELADQETQYF. The CDR3 DNA follows: TGTGCCAGCAGCTTAGAACTGGCGGACCAAGAGACCCAGTACTTC.

CDR3 DNA: TGCAGTGCCCCGTTCGGAGTGAGCCTTGGCGAGCAGTACTTC. Protein: CSAPFGVSLGEQYF. The chain carries TRBV20-1 and TRBJ2-7, with D hard to call. V lost 6 bases to trimming and J lost 6 bases, with 21 bases between them. Germline V gene sequence: CDR1 DFQATT, CDR2 SNEGSKA (reference sequence). The CDR3 consists of 14 residues.

The sample holds a few counts of this clonotype. The chain uses TRBV6-5 and TRBJ2-5; tentative D call: TRBD1 (5 bases). The CDR3 sequence is 11 residues long. V lost 8 bases to trimming and J lost 5 bases, with 9 bases between them. The germline V gene encodes CDR1 MNHEY and CDR2 SVGAGI. The CDR3 bases are TGTGCCAGCGGCGCAGGGGAGACCCAGTACTTC. Encoded protein: CASGAGETQYF.